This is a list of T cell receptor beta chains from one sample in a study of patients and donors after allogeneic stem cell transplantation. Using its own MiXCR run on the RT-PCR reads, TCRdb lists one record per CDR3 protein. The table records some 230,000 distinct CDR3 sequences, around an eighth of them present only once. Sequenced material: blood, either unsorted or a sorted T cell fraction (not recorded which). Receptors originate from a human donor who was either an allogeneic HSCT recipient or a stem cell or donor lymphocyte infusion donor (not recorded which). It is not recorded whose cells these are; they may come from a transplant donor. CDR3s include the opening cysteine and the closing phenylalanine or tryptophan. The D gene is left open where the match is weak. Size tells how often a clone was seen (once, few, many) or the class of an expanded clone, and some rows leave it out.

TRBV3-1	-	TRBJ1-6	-	TGTGCCAGCAGAGGGACGGCTAATAATTCACCCCTCCACTTT	CASRGTANNSPLHF
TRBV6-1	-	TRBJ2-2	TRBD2	TGTGCCACCTATCCGGGACTACTAACCGGGGAGCTGTTTTTT	CATYPGLLTGELFF
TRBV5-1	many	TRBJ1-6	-	TGCGCCAGCAGCTTGGAGGTGGCCCAGGTGGGTCCCCTCCACTTT	CASSLEVAQVGPLHF
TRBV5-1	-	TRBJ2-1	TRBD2	TGCGCCAGCAGCGAACCTAGCGGGGGGGCCAATGAGCAGTTCTTC	CASSEPSGGANEQFF
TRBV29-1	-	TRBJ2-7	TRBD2	TGCAGCGTTGGCGGGACTAGAGCTAGCGAGCAGTACTTC	CSVGGTRASEQYF
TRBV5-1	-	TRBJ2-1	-	TGCGCCAGCAGCGGCGGGACGGAATACAATGTGCAGTTCTTC	CASSGGTEYNVQFF
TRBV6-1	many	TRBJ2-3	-	TGTGCCAGCAGGACCTCACCGGGACGTTCAGATACGCAGTATTTT	CASRTSPGRSDTQYF
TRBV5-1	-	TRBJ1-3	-	TGCGCCAGCAGCTTGGCAGCGGGGTCTGGAAACACCATATATTTT	CASSLAAGSGNTIYF
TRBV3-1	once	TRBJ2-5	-	TGTGCCAGCAGCCAAGGGGCAGCGAGCGAGACCCAGTACTTC	CASSQGAASETQYF
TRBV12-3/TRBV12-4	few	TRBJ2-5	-	TGTGCCAGCAGTCCGAGCCCTCCGGAGCGGGAGACCCAGTACTTC	CASSPSPPERETQYF
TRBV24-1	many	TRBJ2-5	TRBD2	TGTGCCACCAGTGATGGGGTAGCGGGAGAAGAGACCCAGTACTTC	CATSDGVAGEETQYF
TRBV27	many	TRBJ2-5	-	TGTGCCAGCAGTATCCTTTCGGGGCAAGAGACCCAGTACTTC	CASSILSGQETQYF
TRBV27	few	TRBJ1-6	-	TGTGCCAGCAGTTTACGTCCCTTTGGGGGTTCACCCCTCCACTTT	CASSLRPFGGSPLHF
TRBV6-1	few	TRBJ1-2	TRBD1	TGTGCCAGCAGGCTTAGGACAGGGGGCGCATCGTTTGGCTACACCTTC	CASRLRTGGASFGYTF
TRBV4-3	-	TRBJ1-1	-	TGCGCCAGCAGCCAAGATGATGGTGGGCCTGAAGCTTTCTTT	CASSQDDGGPEAFF
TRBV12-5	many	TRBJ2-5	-	TGTGCTAGTGGTTTGGTCCCCGGACCTATGGAGACCCAGTACTTC	CASGLVPGPMETQYF
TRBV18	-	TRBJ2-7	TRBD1	TGTGCCAGCTCAACCGGACAGGGCGAGCAGTACTTC	CASSTGQGEQYF
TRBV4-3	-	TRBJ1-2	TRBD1	TGCGCCAGCAGCCAGTACGCCGGGACAGGGTCTTCCTATGGCTACACCTTC	CASSQYAGTGSSYGYTF
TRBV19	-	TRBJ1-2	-	TGTGCCAGTAGTTTGAGCCCAGAAACGGTCTATGGCTACACCTTC	CASSLSPETVYGYTF
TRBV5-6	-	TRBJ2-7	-	TGTGCCAGCAGCGAGGGGGGGGCGGTGAATACCTACGAGCAGTACTTC	CASSEGGAVNTYEQYF
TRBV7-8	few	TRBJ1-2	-	TGTGCCAGCAGCTTAATCATCGACAAACTGAGTGGCTACACCTTC	CASSLIIDKLSGYTF
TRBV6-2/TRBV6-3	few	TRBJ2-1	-	TGTGCCAGCAGTTACCTGGGTAGGGGGAATGAGCAGTTCTTC	CASSYLGRGNEQFF
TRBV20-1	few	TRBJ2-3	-	TGCAGTGCTGGAGACCTCACGATGGGGTCCCGCACAGATACGCAGTATTTT	CSAGDLTMGSRTDTQYF
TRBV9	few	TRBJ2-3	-	TGTGCCAGCAGCGTAGTGGGAGATACGCAGTATTTT	CASSVVGDTQYF
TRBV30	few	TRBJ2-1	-	TGTGCCTGGAGTGTATACGGACCAAATGAGCAGTTCTTC	CAWSVYGPNEQFF
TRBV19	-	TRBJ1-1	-	TGTGCCAGTAGGGCCAGAGGCGAAATCGGTTTTATGAACACTGAAGCTTTCTTT	CASRARGEIGFMNTEAFF
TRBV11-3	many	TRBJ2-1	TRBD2	TGTGCCAGCAGCTTAGGGACTAGCGGGAGGGGGTACAATGAGCAGTTCTTC	CASSLGTSGRGYNEQFF
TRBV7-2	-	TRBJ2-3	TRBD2	TGTGCCAGCAGCTTACAACTAGCGCGGACAGATACGCAGTATTTT	CASSLQLARTDTQYF
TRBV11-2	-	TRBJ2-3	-	TGTGCCAGCAGCTTAACTTCGTTTTCTGCCCTTTCTAGCACAGATACGCAGTATTTT	CASSLTSFSALSSTDTQYF
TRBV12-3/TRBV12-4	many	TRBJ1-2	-	TGTGCCAGCAGAGGACAGACAAACCGATATGGCTACACCTTC	CASRGQTNRYGYTF
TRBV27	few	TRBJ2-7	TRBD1	TGTGCCAGCAGTGGTGCGACAGGGTCCTACGAGCAGTACTTC	CASSGATGSYEQYF
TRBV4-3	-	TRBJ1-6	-	TGCGCCAGCAGCCAAGAATGGGGGCAGGAGTATAATTCACCCCTCCACTTT	CASSQEWGQEYNSPLHF
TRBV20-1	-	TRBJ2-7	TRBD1	TGCAGTGCTAGGGCCCCAGGGGGTTCCTACGAGCAGTACTTC	CSARAPGGSYEQYF
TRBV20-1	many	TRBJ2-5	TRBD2	TGCAGTGCTTTTCCCTCAAGCGGGGGTGGAGGAGAGACCCAGTACTTC	CSAFPSSGGGGETQYF
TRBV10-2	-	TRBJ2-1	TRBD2	TGCGCCAGCAGAGCGGGGAGGAATGAGCAGTTCTTC	CASRAGRNEQFF
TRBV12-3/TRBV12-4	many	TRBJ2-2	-	TGTGCCAGCCAAATTGGGGTTGGCGGGGAGCTGTTTTTT	CASQIGVGGELFF
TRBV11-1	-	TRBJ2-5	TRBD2	TGTGCCAGCAGCCGACTAGCGGAGTACCAAGAGACCCAGTACTTC	CASSRLAEYQETQYF
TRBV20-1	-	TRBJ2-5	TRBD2	TGCAGTGCTAGCCGACTAGCGGGAGCAGAGACCCAGTACTTC	CSASRLAGAETQYF
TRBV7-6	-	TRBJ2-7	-	TGTGCCAGCAGCACTAGGGGGGGCGAAGGGTACGAGCAGTACTTC	CASSTRGGEGYEQYF